This TCR beta chain was found in a study of control samples from healthy donors and cancer patients. Method: immunoSEQ multiplex PCR; TCRdb's copy keeps in-frame clones and lacks some. The data contain about 94,000 clones, 90% of them singletons. Germline V gene sequence: CDR1 SQVTM, CDR2 ANQGSEA. V lost 2 bases, J lost 0 bases, and 8 bases lay in between. The CDR3 spans 14 residues. The source is a woman aged 18-29 years in good health. This sequence joins TRBV29-1 and TRBJ1-5; a possible D gene is TRBD1 (5 bases). The sample taken for sequencing was blood. This CDR3 reads CSVETGGSNQPQHF. CDR3 DNA: TGCAGCGTTGAAACCGGGGGTAGCAATCAGCCCCAGCATTTT.